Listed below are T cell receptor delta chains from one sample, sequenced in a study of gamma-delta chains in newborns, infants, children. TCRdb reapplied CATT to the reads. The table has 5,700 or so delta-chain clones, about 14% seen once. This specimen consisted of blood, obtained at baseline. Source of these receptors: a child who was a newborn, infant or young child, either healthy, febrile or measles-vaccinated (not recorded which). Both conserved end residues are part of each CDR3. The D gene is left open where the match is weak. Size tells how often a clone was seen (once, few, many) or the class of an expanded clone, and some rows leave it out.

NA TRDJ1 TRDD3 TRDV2 CACDLLGDQYTDKLIF TGTGCCTGTGATTTACTGGGGGACCAGTACACCGATAAACTCATCTTT
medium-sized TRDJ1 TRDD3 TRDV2 CACDTLGDKDKLIF TGTGCCTGTGACACACTGGGGGATAAAGATAAACTCATCTTT
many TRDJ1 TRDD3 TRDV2 CACDTVLGDGRYTDKLIF TGTGCCTGTGACACCGTACTGGGGGATGGTCGGTACACCGATAAACTCATCTTT
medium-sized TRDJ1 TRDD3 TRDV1 CALGKRGTGGYNDKLIF TGTGCTCTTGGGAAGAGGGGCACTGGGGGATACAACGATAAACTCATCTTT
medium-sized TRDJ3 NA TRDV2 CACDTIRVGSWGTRQMFF TGTGCCTGTGACACGATACGCGTAGGCTCCTGGGGCACCCGACAGATGTTTTTC
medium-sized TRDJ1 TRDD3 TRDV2 CACDPLGGPYTDKLIF TGTGCCTGTGACCCACTGGGGGGCCCGTACACCGATAAACTCATCTTT
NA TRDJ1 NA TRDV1 CALGEPLPNGDTGADKLIF TGTGCTCTTGGGGAACCCCTTCCTAACGGGGATACGGGGGCCGACAAACTCATCTTT
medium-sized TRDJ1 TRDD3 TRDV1 CALGEPLILPTYWGIRTDKLIF TGTGCTCTTGGGGAACCCCTTATACTTCCTACGTACTGGGGGATACGTACCGATAAACTCATCTTT
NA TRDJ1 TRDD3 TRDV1 CALGELALGPGLGGPKLIF TGTGCTCTTGGGGAACTAGCTCTCGGACCGGGACTGGGGGGGCCCAAACTCATCTTT
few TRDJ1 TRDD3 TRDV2 CACDSIPFGTGGPVYTDKLIF TGTGCCTGTGACAGCATCCCGTTTGGTACTGGGGGTCCGGTGTACACCGATAAACTCATCTTT
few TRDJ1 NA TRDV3 CASHRYSSLGSAHPRKLIF TGTGCCTCTCACAGATATTCGAGTCTGGGGTCAGCACACCCCCGAAAACTCATCTTT
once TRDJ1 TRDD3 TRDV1 CALGKPRFLTWGFEGDIYDDKLIF TGTGCTCTTGGGAAGCCCCGCTTCCTCACTTGGGGGTTTGAGGGGGATATATATGATGATAAACTCATCTTT
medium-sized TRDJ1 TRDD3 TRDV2 CACDPVGTVGGYVAPYTDKLIF TGTGCCTGTGACCCCGTAGGGACCGTGGGGGGATACGTTGCCCCGTACACCGATAAACTCATCTTT
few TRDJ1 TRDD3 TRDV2 CACEYVRVGDDTNYTDKLIF TGTGCCTGTGAGTACGTGAGAGTGGGGGACGATACGAACTACACCGATAAACTCATCTTT
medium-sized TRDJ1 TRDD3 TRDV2 CACDTVGITVDKLIF TGTGCCTGTGACACCGTGGGGATAACAGTCGATAAACTCATCTTT
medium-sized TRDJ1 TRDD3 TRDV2 CACDTVSIGLGDTDKLIF TGTGCCTGTGACACCGTCTCCATCGGGCTGGGGGACACCGATAAACTCATCTTT
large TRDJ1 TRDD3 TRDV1 CALGEPSYLYWGFPYTDKLIF TGTGCTCTTGGGGAACCCTCATATCTGTACTGGGGGTTCCCGTACACCGATAAACTCATCTTT
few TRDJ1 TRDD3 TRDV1 CALGEPRPSTYQGPDNYWGNYTDKLIF TGTGCTCTTGGGGAACCTAGGCCTTCGACGTACCAAGGCCCCGACAACTACTGGGGGAATTACACCGATAAACTCATCTTT
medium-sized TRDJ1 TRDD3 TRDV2 CACDTIGGYGLSNTDKLIF TGTGCCTGTGACACTATTGGGGGATACGGGTTGTCGAACACCGATAAACTCATCTTT
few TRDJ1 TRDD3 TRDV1 CALGEHQRPSYWGIRLDKLIF TGTGCTCTTGGGGAACATCAAAGGCCTTCCTACTGGGGGATACGGCTAGATAAACTCATCTTT
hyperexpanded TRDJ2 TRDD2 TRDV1 CALGELSPSFLRGVGDRYALTAQLFF TGTGCTCTTGGGGAACTTTCCCCGTCCTTCCTACGTGGTGTGGGGGACCGATACGCTTTGACAGCACAACTCTTCTTT
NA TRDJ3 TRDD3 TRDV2 CACDTPTGGYPSSWDTRQMFF TGTGCCTGTGACACTCCTACTGGGGGATACCCGAGCTCCTGGGACACCCGACAGATGTTTTTC
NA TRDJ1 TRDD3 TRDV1 CALVPRSFYWGIMYTDKLIF TGTGCTCTTGTCCCTCGGTCCTTTTACTGGGGGATAATGTACACCGATAAACTCATCTTT
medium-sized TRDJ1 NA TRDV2 CACDTVSSTGMYTDKLIF TGTGCCTGTGACACCGTATCGTCTACTGGGATGTACACCGATAAACTCATCTTT
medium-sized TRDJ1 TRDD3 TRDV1 CALGELPKTYWGTLGYTDKLIF TGTGCTCTTGGGGAACTTCCGAAAACCTACTGGGGGACCCTGGGATACACCGATAAACTCATCTTT
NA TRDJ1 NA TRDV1 CALEDQYTDKLIF TGTGCTCTTGAGGACCAGTACACCGATAAACTCATCTTT
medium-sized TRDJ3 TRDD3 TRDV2 CACDTGKLGDISWDTRQMFF TGTGCCTGTGACACCGGGAAGTTGGGGGATATTTCCTGGGACACCCGACAGATGTTTTTC
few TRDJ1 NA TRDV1 CALGEPRSELHRISGGRTPKLIF TGTGCTCTTGGGGAACCCCGGTCGGAACTACATAGGATTAGTGGGGGTCGAACCCCCAAACTCATCTTT
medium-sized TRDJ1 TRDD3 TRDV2 CACDGLGEHKLIF TGTGCCTGTGACGGACTGGGGGAACATAAACTCATCTTT
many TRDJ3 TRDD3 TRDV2 CACDTTGGYASWDTRQMFF TGTGCCTGTGACACAACTGGGGGATACGCTTCCTGGGACACCCGACAGATGTTTTTC
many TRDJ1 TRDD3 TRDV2 CACDPLTTGGSPTKLIF TGTGCCTGTGACCCACTTACGACTGGGGGATCCCCCACTAAACTCATCTTT
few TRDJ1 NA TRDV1 CALGELKEPDKLIF TGTGCTCTTGGGGAACTTAAAGAACCCGATAAACTCATCTTT
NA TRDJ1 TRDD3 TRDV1 CALGEVVGADWGPYPLYTDKLIF TGTGCTCTTGGGGAAGTGGTGGGAGCAGACTGGGGGCCCTATCCCTTGTACACCGATAAACTCATCTTT
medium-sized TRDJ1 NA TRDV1 CALGELFPSVTGITDKLIF TGTGCTCTTGGGGAACTTTTCCCTTCCGTCACTGGGATAACCGATAAACTCATCTTT
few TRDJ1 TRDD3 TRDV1 CALGELTSSHWGIHPDKLIF TGTGCTCTTGGGGAACTTACCTCCAGTCACTGGGGGATACATCCCGATAAACTCATCTTT
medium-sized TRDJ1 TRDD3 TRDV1 CALGELYPYFLRGLGDSGKLIF TGTGCTCTTGGGGAACTATACCCCTACTTCCTACGGGGTCTGGGGGATAGCGGTAAACTCATCTTT
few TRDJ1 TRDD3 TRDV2 CACDSFPTISWGIRGTTDKLIF TGTGCCTGTGATAGTTTTCCTACGATTAGCTGGGGGATACGCGGGACGACCGATAAACTCATCTTT
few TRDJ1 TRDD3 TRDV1 CALGEPPSAPLFFWGIADKLIF TGTGCTCTTGGGGAACCACCATCTGCCCCGTTATTTTTCTGGGGGATAGCCGATAAACTCATCTTT
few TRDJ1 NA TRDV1 CALGVRPTSYFKLIF TGTGCTCTTGGGGTAAGACCTACCTCCTACTTTAAACTCATCTTT
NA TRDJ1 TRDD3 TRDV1 CALGGPNTRLKTKTRALDWGIHPTNTDKLIF TGTGCTCTTGGGGGACCAAATACTAGATTGAAGACCAAGACCCGTGCATTGGACTGGGGGATACACCCAACTAACACCGATAAACTCATCTTT
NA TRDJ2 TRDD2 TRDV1 CALGEDSYCGISALTAQLFF TGTGCTCTTGGGGAGGATTCCTACTGCGGGATCTCTGCTTTGACAGCACAACTCTTCTTT
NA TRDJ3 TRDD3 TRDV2 CACDTGGYRWNSWDTRQMFF TGTGCCTGTGACACTGGGGGATACCGATGGAACTCCTGGGACACCCGACAGATGTTTTTC
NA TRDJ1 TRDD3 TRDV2 CACDTQDLPTVGGGYAPRKYTDKLIF TGTGCCTGTGACACCCAAGACCTTCCTACGGTGGGTGGGGGATACGCACCCCGAAAGTACACCGATAAACTCATCTTT
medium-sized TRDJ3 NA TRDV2 CACDTGGDTSWGTRQMFF TGTGCCTGTGACACCGGGGGGGACACCTCCTGGGGCACCCGACAGATGTTTTTC
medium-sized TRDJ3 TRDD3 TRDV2 CACDTLGGYSSWDTRQMFF TGTGCCTGTGACACCCTTGGGGGATACAGCTCCTGGGACACCCGACAGATGTTTTTC
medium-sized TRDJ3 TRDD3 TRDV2 CACVVLGDTSSWDTRQMFF TGTGCCTGTGTCGTACTGGGGGATACTAGCTCCTGGGACACCCGACAGATGTTTTTC
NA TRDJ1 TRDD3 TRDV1 CALGDPTSVGENTDKLIF TGTGCTCTTGGGGACCCGACCTCCGTGGGGGAAAACACCGATAAACTCATCTTT
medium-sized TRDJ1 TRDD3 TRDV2 CACDSLHLILGDMTDKLIF TGTGCCTGTGACAGCCTCCACCTCATACTGGGGGATATGACCGATAAACTCATCTTT
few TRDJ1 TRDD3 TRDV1 CALGELDWTLPYWGNTPSTDKLIF TGTGCTCTTGGGGAACTGGATTGGACACTTCCATACTGGGGGAATACCCCCTCCACCGATAAACTCATCTTT
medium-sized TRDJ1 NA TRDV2 CACDPLPTGDTRDKLIF TGTGCCTGTGACCCCCTTCCTACGGGGGATACGCGGGATAAACTCATCTTT
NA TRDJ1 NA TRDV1 CALGATFLRSWGMADKLIF TGTGCTCTTGGGGCAACCTTCCTACGATCCTGGGGGATGGCCGATAAACTCATCTTT
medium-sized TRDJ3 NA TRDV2 CACDTVGGWDTRQMFF TGTGCCTGTGACACCGTCGGGGGATGGGACACCCGACAGATGTTTTTC
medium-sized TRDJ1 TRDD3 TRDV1 CALGDAWGMTDKLIF TGTGCTCTTGGAGACGCCTGGGGGATGACCGATAAACTCATCTTT
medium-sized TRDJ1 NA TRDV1 CALGESVSWPLGTLLYTDKLIF TGTGCTCTTGGGGAATCCGTCTCTTGGCCGCTGGGGACCTTACTGTACACCGATAAACTCATCTTT
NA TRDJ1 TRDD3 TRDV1 CALGELLPLAGDTTDTDKLIF TGTGCTCTTGGGGAACTCCTCCCTCTTGCGGGGGATACGACTGACACCGATAAACTCATCTTT